The 26 T cell receptor beta chains below were found in one sample sequenced in a study of shared clonotypes between healthy human individuals. The table came from immunoSEQ multiplex PCR; TCRdb's copy has only in-frame clones and leaves some out. The sample lists hundreds of thousands of clones; about 95% were seen once. Naive CD8 cells lacked CD45RO, underwent positive selection for CCR7 and left out terminally differentiated effector memory CD45RA+ cells. Sequenced sample: naive CD8+ T cells sorted from blood. These receptor sequences come from a woman under 40 in good health.

The genes are TRBV27 and TRBJ2-1, with 9 bases that match TRBD1. From germline, CDR1 is MNHEY and CDR2 SMNVEV (reference sequence). This CDR3 contains 16 residues. Trimming at V came to 6 bases and at J to 6 bases, leaving 12 bases not matched to a gene. This CDR3 is CASSLTGTGSFNEQFF. CDR3 sequence (DNA): TGTGCCAGCAGCCTAACCGGGACAGGGTCTTTCAATGAGCAGTTCTTC.

This clone appeared a single time. The chain recombines TRBV7-9 with TRBJ1-2, with D unresolved. The germline V gene has CDR1 SEHNR and CDR2 FQNEAQ (reference sequence). The V end lost 5 bases, the J end lost 4 bases, and 11 bases lay between the germline ends. CDR3 size: 13 residues. Here the CDR3 reads CASSPRSIYGYTF. DNA for the CDR3: TGTGCCAGCAGCCCCCGGTCTATCTATGGCTACACCTTC.

The chain is built from TRBV7-6 and TRBJ2-7; TRBD2 matches at 7 bases. The CDR3 has 16 residues. The J segment lost 3 bases and the V segment lost 0 bases, leaving 8 bases of the junction unmatched. Germline V gene data show CDR1 as SGHVS and CDR2 as FNYEAQ. CDR3 DNA sequence: TGTGCCAGCAGCTTAGCGCAGGCGGCGGGAGACTACGAGCAGTACTTC. Amino acids: CASSLAQAAGDYEQYF.

The J gene is TRBJ1-1, the V gene TRBV9, with 11 bases fitting TRBD1. Germline-derived CDR1 and CDR2 are SGDLS and YYNGEE. The ends lost 0 bases at V and 1 base at J; junction bases unmatched: 5. The CDR3 covers 17 residues. In DNA form, the CDR3 reads TGTGCCAGCAGCGTAGTGGACAGGGGGCCCGGGAACACTGAAGCTTTCTTT. Its protein product is CASSVVDRGPGNTEAFF.

The chain links TRBV27 to TRBJ2-7; tentative D call: TRBD1 (5 bases). Deletions cut 5 bases from V and 0 bases from J, with 14 bases between. Germline values: CDR1 MNHEY, CDR2 SMNVEV (reference sequence). The CDR3 sequence is 15 residues long. The CDR3 loop reads CASSQGEPLSYEQYF. Written as DNA, the CDR3 is TGTGCCAGCAGTCAGGGCGAACCGCTCTCCTACGAGCAGTACTTC.

The chain recombines TRBV5-6 with TRBJ2-7, with D uncertain. With 0 bases removed from V and 4 bases from J, the gap between germline ends came to 8 bases. There are 13 residues in the CDR3. Germline assignment: CDR1 SGHDT and CDR2 YYEEEE. CDR3 DNA sequence: TGTGCCAGCAGCTTGGTGTCCGGTTACGAGCAGTACTTC. Protein product: CASSLVSGYEQYF.

This sequence joins TRBV7-5 and TRBJ1-1. TRBV7-5 is tagged as a pseudogene. The CDR3 is made up of 11 amino acids. The chain's CDR3 is CASSLAEEAFF. In DNA form, the CDR3 reads TGTGCCAGCAGCTTAGCAGAGGAAGCTTTCTTT.

V usage is TRBV19 and J usage is TRBJ1-1, with D possibly matching TRBD1 (6 bases). The V gene lost 1 base and the J gene lost 1 base, with 13 bases spanning the gap. The germline V gene encodes CDR1 LNHDA and CDR2 SQIVND (reference sequence). The CDR3 is 16 residues long. The CDR3, as DNA: TGTGCCAGTAGTATAGGCAGGGACATGGGGAACACTGAAGCTTTCTTT. Translation gives CASSIGRDMGNTEAFF.

This clone was observed once. Additional DNA sequences in this sample encode the identical CDR3. The genes are TRBV27 and TRBJ2-7, with 7 bases aligning to TRBD1. The CDR3 extends over 13 amino acids. Germline CDR1 reads MNHEY; CDR2 reads SMNVEV (reference sequence). Trimming took 0 bases from V and 7 from J; bases not matched to a gene: 3. The CDR3 coding sequence is TGTGCCAGCAGTTTATCCAGGGGGAATGAGCAGTACTTC. Protein: CASSLSRGNEQYF.

The chain combines TRBV5-5 with TRBJ2-7, with 12 bases aligning to TRBD1. Germline values: CDR1 SGHKS, CDR2 YYEKEE (reference sequence). This CDR3 region has 15 residues. Trimming cost V 4 bases and J 4 bases; bases outside gene matches: 6. The chain's CDR3 is CASSHPGQGAYEQYF. The CDR3 nucleotides read TGTGCCAGCAGCCATCCGGGACAGGGGGCGTACGAGCAGTACTTC.

This clone occurred once. The chain carries TRBV4-1 and TRBJ2-7; 13 bases are a match to TRBD2. CDR3 size: 16 residues. Trimming removed 4 bases from V and 6 bases from J; junction bases left unmatched: 9. Germline values: CDR1 MGHRA, CDR2 YSYEKL. The CDR3 is CASSPLQTSGRFEQYF. For the CDR3, the DNA is TGCGCCAGCAGCCCCCTACAGACTAGCGGGAGGTTCGAGCAGTACTTC.

Notes on this clone: The identical CDR3 is also encoded by other nucleotide sequences in the sample. The rearrangement joins TRBV27 to TRBJ2-7; 7 bases map to TRBD1. In germline, CDR1 is MNHEY, CDR2 SMNVEV (reference sequence). CDR3 length equals 13 residues. Trimming cost V 6 bases and J 3 bases; bases outside gene matches: 5. The CDR3 region is CASSLGGSYEQYF. Here the CDR3 DNA reads TGTGCCAGCAGCCTAGGGGGCAGCTACGAGCAGTACTTC.

The genes are TRBV4-2 and TRBJ2-1; tentative D call: TRBD2 (5 bases). Germline V gene sequence: CDR1 LGHNA, CDR2 YNFKEQ. The ends were cut back, 7 bases at V and 9 bases at J, with 22 bases in the middle. The CDR3 loop spans 15 amino acids. Here the CDR3 DNA reads TGTGCCAGCACCCCTAGTGGGAGTACGAACGGTGAGCAGTTCTTC. Translating it yields CASTPSGSTNGEQFF.

J is TRBJ2-5 and V is TRBV5-1; tentatively, D is TRBD2 (5 bases). Judging by the DNA end, TRBJ2-7 fits better; the J call may be wrong. The CDR3 consists of 14 residues. The germline V gene has CDR1 SGHRS and CDR2 YFSETQ. The CDR3, as DNA: TGCGCCAGCAGCTTGGGCGGGCTTTCCTACGAGCAGTACTTC. Translating it yields CASSLGGLSYEQYF.

CDR3 DNA sequence: TGCGCCAGCAGCTTGGGAGTTGCCCTGGTTGACGAGCAGTACTTC. Protein: CASSLGVALVDEQYF. This sequence joins TRBV5-1 and TRBJ2-7; no clear D. This CDR3 contains 15 residues. The germline CDR1 and CDR2 sequences are SGHRS and YFSETQ. V lost 0 bases to trimming and J lost 5 bases, with 15 bases between them.

This clone was counted a single time. This chain uses TRBV27 with TRBJ2-5; D might be TRBD2 (7 bases). The CDR3 has 15 residues. Germline assignment: CDR1 MNHEY and CDR2 SMNVEV (reference sequence). V was clipped by 2 bases and J by 2 bases, with 12 bases between them. The CDR3 nucleotides are TGTGCCAGCAGTTTAGAGGGAGGGGGTCAAGAGACCCAGTACTTC. Translation gives CASSLEGGGQETQYF.

The chain couples TRBV7-9 to TRBJ2-7, with 7 bases identical to TRBD1. The CDR3 length is 15 residues. Germline CDR1 SEHNR, CDR2 FQNEAQ (reference sequence). Germline trimming cut 1 base from V and 0 bases from J; bases unmatched to any gene: 3. The CDR3 bases are TGTGCCAGCAGCTTAGGACAGGGCTACTCCTACGAGCAGTACTTC. Residues: CASSLGQGYSYEQYF. Variable domain in full (rest from reference TRBV7-9 and TRBJ2-7): DTGVSQNPRHKITKRGQNVTFRCDPISEHNRLYWYRQTLGQGPEFLTYFQNEAQLEKSRLLSDRFSAERPKGSFSTLEIQRTEQGDSAMYLCASSLGQGYSYEQYFGPGTRLTVT.

This chain uses TRBV27 with TRBJ2-1; 8 nucleotides line up with TRBD2. From germline, CDR1 is MNHEY and CDR2 SMNVEV (reference sequence). With 5 bases clipped from V and 3 bases from J, the junction kept 12 bases outside the gene matches. The CDR3 is 17 amino acids. The CDR3 region is CASSPVVAGPLYNEQFF. In DNA form, the CDR3 reads TGTGCCAGCAGTCCGGTCGTAGCGGGGCCTCTCTACAATGAGCAGTTCTTC.

The chain carries TRBV6-6 and TRBJ1-2; D may be TRBD1 (5 bases). This CDR3 is 15 amino acids long. Trimming stripped 6 bases from V and 0 bases from J, with 14 bases between. Per the germline V gene, CDR1 is MNHNY and CDR2 is SVGAGI (reference sequence). Here the CDR3 reads CASSPYVGANYGYTF. In nucleotides, the CDR3 is TGTGCCAGCAGCCCTTACGTAGGGGCTAACTATGGCTACACCTTC.

This chain uses TRBV13 with TRBJ2-7; 7 bases are shared with TRBD1. In germline, CDR1 is PRHDT, CDR2 FYEKMQ (reference sequence). V gave up 4 bases and J gave up 0 bases; unmatched junction bases: 12. The CDR3 has 17 residues. The CDR3 DNA is TGTGCCAGCAGCTCCTGGGGCAACCGGGACAGCTCCTACGAGCAGTACTTC. It translates to CASSSWGNRDSSYEQYF.

This clone came up once. V and J are TRBV28 and TRBJ1-4, with a possible D match to TRBD1 (6 bases). The germline V gene has CDR1 MDHEN and CDR2 SYDVKM. Trimming removed 10 bases at V and 5 bases at J, with 17 bases between. The CDR3 runs to 14 residues. The CDR3 DNA sequence: TGTGCCACCAGCGGCGGGGGGCGGAATGAAAAACTGTTTTTT. The encoded protein is CATSGGGRNEKLFF.

The rearrangement links TRBV7-3 to TRBJ1-2; D is unclear. Germline V gene sequence: CDR1 SGHTA, CDR2 FQGTGA. Trimming stripped 4 bases from V and 7 bases from J, with 16 bases between. The CDR3 extends over 14 amino acids. This chain's CDR3 is CASSSLGPLGGYTF. The CDR3 DNA is TGTGCCAGCAGCTCCCTGGGTCCCTTGGGTGGCTACACCTTC.

This clone was found once. V usage is TRBV4-1 and J usage is TRBJ2-3; D gene unclear. The V end lost 4 bases, the J end lost 6 bases, and 11 bases lay between the germline ends. CDR1 is MGHRA, CDR2 YSYEKL, per germline. CDR3 size: 13 residues. For the CDR3, the DNA is TGCGCCAGCAGCCCTACCACAAGTGATACGCAGTATTTT. Its translation is CASSPTTSDTQYF.

The J gene is TRBJ2-5, the V gene TRBV4-1, with D possibly TRBD2 on 6 matching bases. Looked up from germline, CDR1 is MGHRA and CDR2 is YSYEKL. The CDR3 sequence is 16 residues long. V was cut by 4 bases and J by 5 bases, with 20 bases left in between. The CDR3 nucleotides read TGCGCCAGCAGCCTGCAGTATCGCGGGATGGGGGAGACCCAGTACTTC. It translates to CASSLQYRGMGETQYF.

The CDR3 loop is CASSQDLRDTSGNTIYF. The CDR3 DNA is TGCGCCAGCAGCCAAGATTTGAGGGACACCTCTGGAAACACCATATATTTT. This chain uses TRBV4-1 with TRBJ1-3; weak D call: TRBD1 (6 bases). The CDR3 is 17 residues long. Germline assignment: CDR1 MGHRA and CDR2 YSYEKL. Trimming left V 0 bases short and J 0 bases short, with 12 bases between.

The chain links TRBV11-2 to TRBJ1-3; TRBD1 might be the D (6 bases). Germline lookup yields CDR1 SGHAT and CDR2 FQNNGV. This CDR3 has 16 residues. V was pared by 0 bases and J by 1 base, with 10 bases between. The CDR3 here is CASSLDDTGSGNTIYF. The CDR3 DNA reads TGTGCCAGCAGCTTAGACGATACAGGGTCTGGAAACACCATATATTTT. Using reference TRBV11-2 and TRBJ1-3 for the parts outside the CDR3, the full variable domain is EAGVAQSPRYKIIEKRQSVAFWCNPISGHATLYWYQQILGQGPKLLIQFQNNGVVDDSQLPKDRFSAERLKGVDSTLKIQPAKLEDSAVYLCASSLDDTGSGNTIYFGEGSWLTVV.